This record looks at one T cell receptor (beta chain) sequence and its context. Seattle enrolled patients during active infection and tracked them longitudinally. The sample belongs to a study of blood T cell repertoires in COVID-19. The protocol was immunoSEQ multiplex PCR, while the TCRdb copy is restricted to in-frame clones and leaves out a portion. The sample includes hundreds of thousands of clones, 85% to 90% of them seen just once. The clonotype originates from a woman aged 25 to 45 with COVID-19, enrolled during active disease. Sequencing input: peripheral blood.

In DNA, the CDR3 is TGTGCCAGCAGCTCCAGGCTCCGGACAGAGGATGGCTACACCTTC. It codes for CASSSRLRTEDGYTF. V gene TRBV7-2 combines with J gene TRBJ1-2; possible D gene TRBD1, 6 bases. This CDR3 is built from 15 residues. The V end was cut by 4 bases, the J end by 6 bases, with 18 bases between. Germline CDR1 and CDR2: SGHTA and FQGNSA.